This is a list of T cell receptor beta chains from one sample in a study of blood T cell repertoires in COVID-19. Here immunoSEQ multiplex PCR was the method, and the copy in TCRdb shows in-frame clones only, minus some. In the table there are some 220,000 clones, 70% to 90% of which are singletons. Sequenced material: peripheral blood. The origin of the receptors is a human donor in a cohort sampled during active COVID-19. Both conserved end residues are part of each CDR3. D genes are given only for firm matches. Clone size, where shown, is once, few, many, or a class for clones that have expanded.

DNA: TGTGCCAGCAGTGATCAGCGAGACTACACTGAAGCTTTCTTT
CDR3: CASSDQRDYTEAFF
V: TRBV2
J: TRBJ1-1
D: .
size: .

DNA: TGTGCCAGCAGTTTATGGACAGGTCGCGGGGAAAAACTGTTTTTT
CDR3: CASSLWTGRGEKLFF
V: TRBV28
J: TRBJ1-4
D: .
size: .

DNA: TGTGCCAGCAGGTCTTCCTCTGGGGCCAACGTCCTGACTTTC
CDR3: CASRSSSGANVLTF
V: TRBV6-6
J: TRBJ2-6
D: .
size: .

DNA: TGTGCCAGCAGCCCTGGGGGGGCCTCTCGCAAGACCCAGTACTTC
CDR3: CASSPGGASRKTQYF
V: TRBV7-2
J: TRBJ2-5
D: .
size: .

DNA: TGTGCCAGCAGCCCCGGGACAACCAATTCACCCCTCCACTTT
CDR3: CASSPGTTNSPLHF
V: TRBV11-2
J: TRBJ1-6
D: .
size: once

DNA: TGCGCCAGCAGCCAAGAGGACAGGGGGCACAATGAGCAGTTCTTC
CDR3: CASSQEDRGHNEQFF
V: TRBV4-1
J: TRBJ2-1
D: TRBD1
size: .

DNA: TGTGCCAGCAGCCTAGAGAACACTGAAGCTTTCTTT
CDR3: CASSLENTEAFF
V: TRBV6-2/TRBV6-3
J: TRBJ1-1
D: .
size: .

DNA: TGCGCCAGCAGCTTGGCAGAGGCGAGCTCTGGAAACACCATATATTTT
CDR3: CASSLAEASSGNTIYF
V: TRBV5-1
J: TRBJ1-3
D: .
size: .

DNA: TGTGCCAGCGGCGGTTCGGACAGGAAGACCCAGTACTTC
CDR3: CASGGSDRKTQYF
V: TRBV6-5
J: TRBJ2-5
D: TRBD1
size: .

DNA: TGTGCCAGCAGTCCCCCCCCGGGACAGGGGATCGGGGAGCTGTTTTTT
CDR3: CASSPPPGQGIGELFF
V: TRBV28
J: TRBJ2-2
D: TRBD1
size: .

DNA: TGTGCCAGCAGCTTACCCGGGAAGGATGGCTACACCTTC
CDR3: CASSLPGKDGYTF
V: TRBV7-8
J: TRBJ1-2
D: .
size: .

DNA: TGTGCCAGCAGTTTAACGACGGGACAGCTTGAGCAGTTCTTC
CDR3: CASSLTTGQLEQFF
V: TRBV28
J: TRBJ2-1
D: TRBD1
size: .

DNA: TGTGCCACCAGTGACCCGCGGGGTGCGGGAGAAAAACTGTTTTTT
CDR3: CATSDPRGAGEKLFF
V: TRBV24-1
J: TRBJ1-4
D: .
size: .

DNA: TGTGCCAGCAGTTCCCTGACGGATGCCTTTGGGCCCTATGGCTACACCTTC
CDR3: CASSSLTDAFGPYGYTF
V: TRBV28
J: TRBJ1-2
D: .
size: .

DNA: TGTGCCAGCAGCCGGCTCGGGGAGGTCCCTGAAGCTTTCTTT
CDR3: CASSRLGEVPEAFF
V: TRBV28
J: TRBJ1-1
D: .
size: .

DNA: TGTGCCAGTAGTATAGCCGACAGGGTGGGATCAGATACGCAGTATTTT
CDR3: CASSIADRVGSDTQYF
V: TRBV19
J: TRBJ2-3
D: TRBD1
size: .